The source of this T cell receptor (beta chain) is a study of blood T cell repertoires in COVID-19 (TCRdb year 2020). With respect to the entire study: The collaborator samples originated in the United States, Italy and Spain and spanned the acute and convalescent phases of COVID-19. Deeply sampled blood TCRbeta repertoires from subjects exposed to, actively infected with, or recovered from COVID-19 were included in the dataset. The samples were drawn from two sources: the first 160 participants of the ongoing ImmuneRACE study, and 1,200 or so subjects contributed by 6 global collaborators. The material from the prospective study consisted of cDNA or gDNA derived from T cells, B-cell-depleted T cells, or PBMCs. Nearly every sample came with metadata listing a de-identified subject ID, COVID-19 status, age in years and sex. A freely available public database, intended as a resource for researchers studying the immune response to SARS-CoV-2, is where the repertoires were released. Where available, HLA class I and class II types were obtained from metadata supplied by the sample provider rather than from assay-based typing.

After removal of 4 bases from V and 3 bases from J, the junction retains 5 bases not matched to a gene. Via the germline V gene (reference sequence), CDR1 is PRHDT and CDR2 FYEKMQ. There are 14 amino acids in the CDR3, from cysteine to phenylalanine inclusive. CDR3 DNA only is kept here, 42 bases in frame from base 1. Details on this clone: What antigen it recognizes has not been identified. One base away there is no much larger clone; base qualities are not given.

TCRbeta CDR3 regions were amplified from genomic DNA by means of the immunoSEQ Assay, a bias-controlled multiplex PCR. Turning to the authors' computational methods: Within the assay, amplification of reference gene primers was used to estimate how many nucleated cells each sample contained. To quantify the absolute abundance of each unique TCRbeta CDR3 rearrangement, sequence reads were collapsed and filtered. For each sample, productive Simpson clonality was calculated by taking the square root of Simpson's diversity index across productive rearrangements. The table comes from immuneACCESS by way of TCRdb, which keeps in-frame sequences with V and J called. Part of the clones is missing from these tables; in studies checked, under half for an unresolved V gene and the rest for unknown reasons. V and J calls and clone size are as listed in that table; D and trimming were resolved from the DNA. The sample table holds 250,000 to 350,000 clones, of which about 87% were seen once. Of the sample, 5.5% to 8% is held by the ten largest clones.

One collaborating source in Seattle enrolled patients while the patients were actively infected and followed the patients over time throughout the course of disease. Each collaborating institution followed its own protocols to collect whole blood in K2EDTA tubes. For TCRbeta analysis, collaborator samples were shipped as frozen whole blood, as isolated PBMCs, or as DNA extracted from either sample type. Results the study describes overall, beyond this receptor: The quantity of clinical and demographic metadata differed by source and by participant and was supplied without curation.

The rearranged chain carries TRBV13 and TRBJ2-7, and 8 junctional nucleotides match TRBD1. The sequence was collected from a woman between 45 and 65 years old with COVID-19, enrolled during active disease. The specimen sequenced was peripheral blood. The CDR3 region reads CASSSRTGNYEQYF. The nucleotide sequence reads TGTGCCAGCAGCTCCCGGACAGGGAACTACGAGCAGTACTTC. Where the CDR3 stops, the reference TRBV13 and TRBJ2-7 genes take over; the full variable domain is AAGVIQSPRHLIKEKRETATLKCYPIPRHDTVYWYQQGPGQDPQFLISFYEKMQSDKGSIPDRFSAQQFSDYHSELNMSSLELGDSALYFCASSSRTGNYEQYFGPGTRLTVT.